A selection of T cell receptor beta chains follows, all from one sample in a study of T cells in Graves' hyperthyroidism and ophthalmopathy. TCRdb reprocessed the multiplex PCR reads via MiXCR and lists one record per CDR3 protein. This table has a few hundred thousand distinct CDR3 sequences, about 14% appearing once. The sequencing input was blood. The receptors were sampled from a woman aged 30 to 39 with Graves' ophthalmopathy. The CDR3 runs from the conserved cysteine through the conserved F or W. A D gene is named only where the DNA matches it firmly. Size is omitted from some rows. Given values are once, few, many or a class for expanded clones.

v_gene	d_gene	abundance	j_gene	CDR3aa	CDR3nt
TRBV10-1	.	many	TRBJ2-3	CASSEWPGTSSPDTQYF	TGCGCCAGCAGTGAGTGGCCAGGGACGTCTTCTCCAGATACGCAGTATTTT
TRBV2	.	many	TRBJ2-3	CASNLGPDTQYF	TGTGCCAGCAATCTAGGCCCAGATACGCAGTATTTT
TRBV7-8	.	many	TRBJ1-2	CASSFRGYYGYTF	TGTGCCAGCAGCTTCCGGGGATACTATGGCTACACCTTC
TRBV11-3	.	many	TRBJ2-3	CASSLADSSTDTQYF	TGTGCCAGCAGCTTAGCGGACTCTAGCACAGATACGCAGTATTTT
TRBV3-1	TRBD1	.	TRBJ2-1	CASSQATGTGGDEQFF	TGTGCCAGCAGCCAAGCGACCGGGACAGGGGGCGATGAGCAGTTCTTC
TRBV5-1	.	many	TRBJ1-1	CASSLVLGGNTEAFF	TGCGCCAGCAGCTTGGTTTTAGGAGGGAACACTGAAGCTTTCTTT
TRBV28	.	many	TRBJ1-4	CASSLFTGSSEKLFF	TGTGCCAGCAGTTTATTTACAGGGAGCTCTGAAAAACTGTTTTTT
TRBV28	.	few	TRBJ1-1	CASSSASGLMNTEAFF	TGTGCCAGCAGTTCAGCTTCTGGCCTAATGAACACTGAAGCTTTCTTT
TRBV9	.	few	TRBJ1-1	CASSPVVVREAFF	TGTGCCAGCAGCCCGGTTGTGGTTAGGGAAGCTTTCTTT
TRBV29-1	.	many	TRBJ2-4	CSVGDSKLAKNIQYF	TGCAGCGTCGGCGACAGCAAACTAGCCAAAAACATTCAGTACTTC
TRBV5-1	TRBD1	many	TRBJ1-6	CASSDGDRESPLHF	TGCGCCAGCTCCGATGGGGACAGGGAATCACCCCTCCACTTT
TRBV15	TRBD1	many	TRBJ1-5	CATSRAPTGVGGNQPQHF	TGTGCCACCAGCAGAGCCCCGACAGGGGTCGGAGGCAATCAGCCCCAGCATTTT
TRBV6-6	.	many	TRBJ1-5	CASSYTNSNQPQHF	TGTGCCAGCAGTTACACGAATAGCAATCAGCCCCAGCATTTT
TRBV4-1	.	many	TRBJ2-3	CASRSGAGTDTQYF	TGCGCCAGCAGGTCCGGGGCCGGCACAGATACGCAGTATTTT
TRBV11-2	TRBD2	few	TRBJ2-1	CASSVGRGGIYNEQFF	TGTGCCAGCAGCGTAGGGCGCGGGGGGATCTACAATGAGCAGTTCTTC
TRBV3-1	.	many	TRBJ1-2	CASSQDATAVGYGYTF	TGTGCCAGCAGCCAAGACGCGACAGCGGTGGGCTATGGCTACACCTTC
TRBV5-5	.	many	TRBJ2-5	CASSLSPQSIETQYF	TGTGCCAGCAGCTTGTCTCCACAGAGTATAGAGACCCAGTACTTC
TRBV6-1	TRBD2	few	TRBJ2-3	CASSFIAGGSDTQYF	TGTGCCAGCAGTTTCATAGCGGGGGGATCAGATACGCAGTATTTT
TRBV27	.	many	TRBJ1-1	CASSLSRKGTEAFF	TGTGCCAGCAGTTTAAGCAGGAAGGGGACTGAAGCTTTCTTT
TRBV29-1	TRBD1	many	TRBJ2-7	CSVEEGQGFDEQYF	TGCAGCGTTGAAGAAGGACAGGGGTTCGACGAGCAGTACTTC
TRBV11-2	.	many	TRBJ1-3	CASSFHTPDVKAYSGNTIYF	TGTGCCAGCAGCTTTCATACCCCGGACGTTAAGGCCTACTCTGGAAACACCATATATTTT
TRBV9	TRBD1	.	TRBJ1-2	CASSVGGTEYTF	TGTGCCAGCAGCGTAGGAGGGACAGAGTACACCTTC
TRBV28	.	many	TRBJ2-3	CASRREDTQYF	TGTGCCAGCAGAAGGGAAGATACGCAGTATTTT
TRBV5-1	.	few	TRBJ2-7	CASSPPAGLYEQYF	TGCGCCAGCAGCCCTCCGGCAGGTTTATACGAGCAGTACTTC
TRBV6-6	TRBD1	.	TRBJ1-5	CASSYLSDRARNQPQHF	TGTGCCAGCAGTTACCTCTCGGACAGGGCTCGCAATCAGCCCCAGCATTTT
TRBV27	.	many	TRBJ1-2	CASSLEGGMSYGYTF	TGTGCCAGCAGTTTGGAGGGGGGAATGAGTTATGGCTACACCTTC
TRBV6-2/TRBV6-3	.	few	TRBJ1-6	CASSYSNELASPLHF	TGTGCCAGCAGTTACTCGAATGAGTTGGCTTCACCCCTCCACTTT
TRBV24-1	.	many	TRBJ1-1	CATRNGENTEAFF	TGTGCCACCAGGAACGGGGAGAACACTGAAGCTTTCTTT
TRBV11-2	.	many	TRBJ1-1	CASSLAGRPEAFF	TGTGCCAGCAGCTTAGCGGGAAGGCCTGAAGCTTTCTTT
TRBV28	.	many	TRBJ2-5	CASSRTTQETQYF	TGTGCCAGCAGTAGGACGACCCAAGAGACCCAGTACTTC
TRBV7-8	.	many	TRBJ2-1	CASSSGLRSGYNEQFF	TGTGCCAGCAGCTCGGGACTCCGATCAGGCTACAATGAGCAGTTCTTC
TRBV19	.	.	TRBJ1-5	CASRIRRGQPQHF	TGTGCCAGTAGGATCCGACGGGGTCAGCCCCAGCATTTT
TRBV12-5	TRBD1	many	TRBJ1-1	CASGLGTGREVGTEAFF	TGTGCTAGTGGTTTGGGGACAGGGAGGGAAGTCGGCACTGAAGCTTTCTTT
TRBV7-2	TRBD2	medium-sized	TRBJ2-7	CASSLAAGANEQYF	TGTGCCAGCAGCTTAGCGGCGGGAGCTAACGAGCAGTACTTC
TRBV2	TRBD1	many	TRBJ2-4	CASRGQSLAKNIQYF	TGTGCCAGCAGGGGACAGTCTCTAGCCAAAAACATTCAGTACTTC
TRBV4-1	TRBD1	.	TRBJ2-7	CASSQDWGQGFYEQYF	TGCGCCAGCAGCCAAGACTGGGGACAGGGATTCTACGAGCAGTACTTC
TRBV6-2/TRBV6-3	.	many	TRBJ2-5	CASSDRQETQYF	TGTGCCAGCAGCGACAGACAAGAGACCCAGTACTTC
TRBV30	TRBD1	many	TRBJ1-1	CAWSEQGAASFF	TGTGCCTGGAGTGAACAGGGGGCTGCGTCTTTCTTT
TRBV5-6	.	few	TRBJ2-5	CASSLDGIETQYF	TGTGCCAGCAGCTTGGACGGGATCGAGACCCAGTACTTC
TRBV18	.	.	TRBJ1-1	CASSRGAGENTEAFF	TGTGCCAGCTCACGAGGGGCCGGGGAGAACACTGAAGCTTTCTTT
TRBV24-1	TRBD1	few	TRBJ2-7	CATSPGQGGYEQYF	TGTGCCACCAGCCCCGGACAGGGTGGATACGAGCAGTACTTC
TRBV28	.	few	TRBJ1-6	CASQGRGQATSPLHF	TGTGCCAGCCAGGGGCGGGGGCAAGCGACTTCACCCCTCCACTTT
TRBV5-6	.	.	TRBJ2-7	CASNLLGVAYEQYF	TGTGCCAGTAACCTCTTGGGGGTCGCCTACGAGCAGTACTTC
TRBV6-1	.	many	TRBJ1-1	CASSAGEVTEAFF	TGTGCCAGCAGTGCCGGCGAGGTCACTGAAGCTTTCTTT
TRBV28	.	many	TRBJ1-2	CASSLGTFGYTF	TGTGCCAGCAGTTTGGGGACCTTTGGCTACACCTTC
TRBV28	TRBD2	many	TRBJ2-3	CASTPTSGGADTQYF	TGTGCCAGCACCCCGACTAGCGGGGGGGCAGATACGCAGTATTTT
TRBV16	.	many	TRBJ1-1	CASSLAREKAFF	TGTGCCAGCAGCCTAGCTCGGGAGAAAGCTTTCTTT
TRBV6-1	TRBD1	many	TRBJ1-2	CASSPRTGVNYGYTF	TGTGCCAGCAGTCCAAGGACAGGGGTAAACTATGGCTACACCTTC
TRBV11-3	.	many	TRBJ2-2	CASSSDLGELFF	TGTGCCAGCAGCTCGGACCTCGGGGAGCTGTTTTTT
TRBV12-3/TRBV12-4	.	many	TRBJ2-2	CASSSSTGELFF	TGTGCCAGCAGTTCTAGCACCGGGGAGCTGTTTTTT
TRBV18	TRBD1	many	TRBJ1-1	CASSQEQGADTEAFF	TGTGCCAGCTCACAGGAGCAGGGGGCAGACACTGAAGCTTTCTTT